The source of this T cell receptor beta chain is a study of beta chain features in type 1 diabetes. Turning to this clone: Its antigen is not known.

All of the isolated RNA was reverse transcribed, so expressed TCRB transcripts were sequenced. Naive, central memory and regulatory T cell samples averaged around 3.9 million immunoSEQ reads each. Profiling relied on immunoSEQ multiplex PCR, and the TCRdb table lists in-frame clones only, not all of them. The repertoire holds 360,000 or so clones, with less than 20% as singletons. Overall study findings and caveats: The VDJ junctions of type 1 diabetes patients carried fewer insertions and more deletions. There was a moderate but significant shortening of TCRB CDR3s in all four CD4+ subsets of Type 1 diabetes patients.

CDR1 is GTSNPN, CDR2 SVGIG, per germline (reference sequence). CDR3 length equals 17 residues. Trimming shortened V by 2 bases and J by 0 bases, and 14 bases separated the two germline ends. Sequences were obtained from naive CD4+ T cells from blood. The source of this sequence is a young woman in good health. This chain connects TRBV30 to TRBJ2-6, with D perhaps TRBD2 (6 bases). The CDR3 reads CAWSTGLPPSGANVLTF. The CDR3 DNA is TGTGCCTGGAGTACAGGACTACCCCCCTCTGGGGCCAACGTCCTGACTTTC.